The rows below give T cell receptor beta chains drawn from one sample of a study of CD8 T cells in ankylosing spondylitis. TCRdb recomputed calls from the 5' RACE reads with MiXCR, one row per CDR3 protein. The table includes approximately 150,000 distinct CDR3 sequences, around a third detected once. The sample was synovial fluid, either unsorted or a sorted T cell fraction (not recorded which). These receptors were collected from a male donor with ankylosing spondylitis. The CDR3 runs from the conserved cysteine through the conserved F or W. The D gene is left open where the match is weak. The size entry is marked missing in some rows and otherwise reads once, few, many or a size class.

J gene | D gene | clone size | V gene | CDR3 protein | CDR3 DNA
TRBJ1-2 | TRBD1 | medium-sized | TRBV2 | CASRGDSGPGYTF | TGTGCCAGCAGAGGGGACAGTGGACCGGGCTACACCTTC
TRBJ2-3 | - | few | TRBV28 | CASTAGLDTQYF | TGTGCCAGCACCGCGGGCCTTGATACGCAGTATTTT
TRBJ2-5 | TRBD2 | many | TRBV7-2 | CASSLEGLAGETQYF | TGTGCCAGCAGCTTGGAGGGACTAGCGGGAGAGACCCAGTACTTC
TRBJ1-3 | - | - | TRBV12-3/TRBV12-4 | CASSVEIRNTIYF | TGTGCCAGCAGTGTAGAAATACGAAACACCATATATTTT
TRBJ2-5 | TRBD1 | few | TRBV29-1 | CSARDRTGSRETQYF | TGCAGCGCCCGAGATCGGACAGGGAGCAGAGAGACCCAGTACTTC
TRBJ1-4 | - | many | TRBV12-3/TRBV12-4 | CASTLQARAVPNEKLFF | TGTGCCAGCACTCTCCAAGCGCGGGCAGTTCCTAATGAAAAACTGTTTTTT
TRBJ2-2 | TRBD1 | - | TRBV27 | CASSFEGATGELFF | TGTGCCAGCAGTTTTGAGGGGGCGACCGGGGAGCTGTTTTTT
TRBJ1-4 | - | - | TRBV12-3/TRBV12-4 | CASMMGWGSEKLFF | TGTGCCAGCATGATGGGGTGGGGAAGTGAAAAACTGTTTTTT
TRBJ2-1 | TRBD2 | - | TRBV10-3 | CAISESLTSGRASYNEQFF | TGTGCCATCAGTGAGTCGCTTACTAGCGGGAGGGCCTCCTACAATGAGCAGTTCTTC
TRBJ2-1 | TRBD2 | - | TRBV25-1 | CASSVLAGGTYNEQFF | TGTGCCAGCAGTGTACTAGCGGGAGGAACTTACAATGAGCAGTTCTTC
TRBJ2-1 | TRBD2 | - | TRBV12-3/TRBV12-4 | CASTLRAGGPAGEQFF | TGTGCCAGCACCTTAAGGGCGGGAGGGCCCGCCGGTGAGCAGTTCTTC
TRBJ2-7 | - | once | TRBV5-6 | CASSYVQGFSYEQYF | TGTGCCAGCAGCTACGTACAGGGTTTCTCCTACGAGCAGTACTTC
TRBJ1-3 | - | - | TRBV2 | CASSVQQPSSGNTIYF | TGTGCCAGCAGTGTTCAACAGCCAAGCTCTGGAAACACCATATATTTT
TRBJ2-3 | TRBD2 | - | TRBV4-2 | CASSQASKRGAIRDTQYF | TGTGCCAGCAGCCAAGCATCCAAGCGGGGGGCGATTAGGGATACGCAGTATTTT
TRBJ2-1 | - | - | TRBV4-3 | CASSQEARATYNEQFF | TGCGCCAGCAGCCAAGAGGCCAGGGCCACCTACAATGAGCAGTTCTTC
TRBJ2-2 | - | - | TRBV18 | CASSPPSGHPKNTGELFF | TGTGCCAGCTCACCACCCTCGGGGCACCCAAAGAACACCGGGGAGCTGTTTTTT
TRBJ2-7 | - | - | TRBV4-1 | CASSQLQVSEQYF | TGCGCCAGCAGCCAACTACAGGTCTCCGAGCAGTACTTC
TRBJ1-1 | - | - | TRBV7-9 | CASSLTVAEAFF | TGTGCCAGCAGCTTAACAGTAGCTGAAGCTTTCTTT
TRBJ2-7 | - | - | TRBV20-1 | CSAKEVRDGTYEQYF | TGCAGTGCTAAAGAGGTCCGGGACGGTACCTACGAGCAGTACTTC
TRBJ2-7 | TRBD2 | - | TRBV29-1 | CSVEARLAGTYEQYF | TGCAGCGTTGAAGCTAGACTAGCGGGAACCTACGAGCAGTACTTC
TRBJ2-5 | TRBD2 | many | TRBV20-1 | CSARDWRGAEETQYF | TGCAGTGCTAGAGATTGGCGGGGGGCCGAAGAGACCCAGTACTTC
TRBJ1-3 | - | many | TRBV24-1 | CATSERGNTIYF | TGTGCCACCAGCGAGAGGGGAAACACCATATATTTT
TRBJ1-5 | - | few | TRBV3-1 | CASSPRGSHRNQPQHF | TGTGCCAGCAGCCCCCGGGGCAGCCACCGCAATCAGCCCCAGCATTTT
TRBJ2-6 | TRBD2 | few | TRBV4-3 | CASSQGLAGGRGANVLTF | TGCGCCAGCAGCCAAGGACTAGCGGGAGGGAGAGGGGCCAACGTCCTGACTTTC
TRBJ1-5 | - | - | TRBV20-1 | CSARMGEQPQHF | TGCAGTGCCAGAATGGGGGAACAGCCCCAGCATTTT
TRBJ1-4 | TRBD1 | - | TRBV20-1 | CSGGGQGGEKLFF | TGCAGTGGGGGGGGACAGGGAGGAGAAAAACTGTTTTTT
TRBJ2-1 | - | - | TRBV6-2/TRBV6-3 | CASREPYGYNEQFF | TGTGCCAGCAGGGAGCCCTACGGCTACAATGAGCAGTTCTTC
TRBJ2-7 | TRBD2 | few | TRBV12-3/TRBV12-4 | CASSLVTSGGASEQYF | TGTGCCAGCAGTTTAGTCACTAGCGGGGGGGCCTCCGAGCAGTACTTC
TRBJ2-3 | TRBD2 | few | TRBV15 | CATSRDGGVSTDTQYF | TGTGCCACCAGCAGAGACGGGGGGGTAAGCACAGATACGCAGTATTTT
TRBJ1-4 | - | - | TRBV2 | CASSVQGRVNEKLFF | TGTGCCAGCAGTGTACAGGGAAGGGTGAATGAAAAACTGTTTTTT
TRBJ1-5 | - | - | TRBV7-8 | CASSARGVGEPQHF | TGTGCCAGCTCCGCTCGCGGGGTAGGAGAGCCCCAGCATTTT
TRBJ2-7 | - | - | TRBV10-3 | CAISDRSYEQYF | TGTGCCATCAGTGATCGTTCCTACGAGCAGTACTTC
TRBJ2-7 | TRBD1 | few | TRBV29-1 | CSVEVGGGYEQYF | TGCAGCGTAGAGGTAGGGGGCGGGTACGAGCAGTACTTC
TRBJ1-1 | - | - | TRBV15 | CATSRDQGLTNTEAFF | TGTGCCACCAGCAGAGATCAAGGTCTCACGAACACTGAAGCTTTCTTT
TRBJ2-2 | - | - | TRBV6-1 | CASSPDRIRGELFF | TGTGCCAGCAGTCCGGACAGAATACGCGGGGAGCTGTTTTTT
TRBJ1-5 | - | - | TRBV5-1 | CASSLAGNSNQPQHF | TGCGCCAGCAGCTTGGCGGGTAATAGCAATCAGCCCCAGCATTTT
TRBJ2-1 | - | many | TRBV29-1 | CSAGVGLGAVWNEQFF | TGCAGCGCCGGGGTAGGGCTAGGGGCTGTTTGGAATGAGCAGTTCTTC
TRBJ1-2 | - | - | TRBV3-1 | CASSQGRRQEKGYGYTF | TGTGCCAGCAGCCAAGGGAGGCGACAGGAGAAGGGCTATGGCTACACCTTC
TRBJ2-2 | TRBD2 | few | TRBV2 | CASKSGQREGTGELFF | TGTGCCAGCAAGTCAGGCCAGCGGGAGGGCACCGGGGAGCTGTTTTTT
TRBJ1-2 | - | - | TRBV3-1 | CASSQTYKSGYTF | TGTGCCAGCAGCCAAACGTACAAGTCTGGCTACACCTTC